The clone carrying this TCR beta chain occurred a few times. Antigen unknown. The data derive from a study of cytotoxic CD8 clonotypes in ibrutinib-treated CLL. Whole-study context: Overall, around 25 responses were partial and 2 complete; following median 68 months, about 14 patients stayed remitted and about twelve progressed.

The method was immunoSEQ multiplex PCR; TCRdb's version includes in-frame clones alone and lacks a portion of them. Counted here are about 300,000 clones, roughly 76% occurring once; the ten biggest clones make up about 5.8%. Whole-study results and caveats: An increase in clonality occurred at ibrutinib response, followed by a return toward baseline at progression.

V shed 4 bases and J shed 12 bases, with 18 bases lying between them. Germline V gene lookup returns CDR1 SQVTM and CDR2 ANQGSEA. The CDR3 runs 12 residues. The chain combines TRBV29-1 with TRBJ1-2; tentatively, D is TRBD1 (6 bases). This receptor was identified in a human donor with chronic lymphocytic leukemia. The sample consisted of PBMCs, taken at disease progression, from a patient treated with ibrutinib. CDR3 in DNA: TGCAGCGTTGCGACGGGGCCGGGGGGCCACACCTTC. Translated: CSVATGPGGHTF.